This TCR beta chain was recovered during a study of blood T cell repertoires in COVID-19. Overall study context: Specimens from acute and convalescent COVID-19 originated in the United States, Italy and Spain.

CDR3 length equals 14 residues. Germline V CDR1 and CDR2: KGHDR, SFDVKD. The ends were cut back, 3 bases at V and 3 bases at J, with 11 bases in the middle. The table came from immunoSEQ multiplex PCR; TCRdb's copy has only in-frame clones and leaves some out. Among 35,000 to 50,000 clones listed, around 87% were seen once. The V and J genes are TRBV24-1 and TRBJ2-7; possibly TRBD2 for D (6 bases). The clonotype comes from a man aged 45 to 65 with active COVID-19. The sample consisted of peripheral blood. Written as DNA, the CDR3 is TGTGCCACCAGTGATGGGGGACTGAACTACGAGCAGTACTTC. Its protein is CATSDGGLNYEQYF.